This T cell receptor beta chain was obtained from a study of beta chain features in type 1 diabetes. Overall study results and limits: Unsettled here was the matter of whether HLA type influences TCRB rearrangement. Among patients with Type 1 diabetes, TCRB CDR3s were moderately but significantly shorter in every one of the four CD4+ subsets.

Every donor provided one heparinised blood draw, which averaged about 120 mL. The germline V gene has CDR1 GTSNPN and CDR2 SVGIG (reference sequence). The CDR3 totals 14 residues. V dropped 5 bases and J dropped 8; count of bases not matched to a gene: 13. About this clone itself: Its antigen is not identified.

Every bit of the isolated RNA underwent reverse transcription, so sequencing read expressed TCRB transcripts. The average output of naive, central memory and regulatory T cell samples was roughly 3.6 million reads. TCRdb keeps only in-frame clones here, not all; method: immunoSEQ multiplex PCR. This sample carries roughly 240,000 clones, around 24% of them seen once, and the ten largest clones take roughly 0.011%. Sequenced sample: naive CD4+ T cells from blood. V usage is TRBV30 and J usage is TRBJ1-2; TRBD1 aligns across 8 bases. This TCR was recovered from a woman in her 30s with type 1 diabetes. The CDR3 DNA follows: TGTGCCTGGGGCTCTTGGCAGGGGGCCCGAGGCTACACCTTC. Amino acids: CAWGSWQGARGYTF.